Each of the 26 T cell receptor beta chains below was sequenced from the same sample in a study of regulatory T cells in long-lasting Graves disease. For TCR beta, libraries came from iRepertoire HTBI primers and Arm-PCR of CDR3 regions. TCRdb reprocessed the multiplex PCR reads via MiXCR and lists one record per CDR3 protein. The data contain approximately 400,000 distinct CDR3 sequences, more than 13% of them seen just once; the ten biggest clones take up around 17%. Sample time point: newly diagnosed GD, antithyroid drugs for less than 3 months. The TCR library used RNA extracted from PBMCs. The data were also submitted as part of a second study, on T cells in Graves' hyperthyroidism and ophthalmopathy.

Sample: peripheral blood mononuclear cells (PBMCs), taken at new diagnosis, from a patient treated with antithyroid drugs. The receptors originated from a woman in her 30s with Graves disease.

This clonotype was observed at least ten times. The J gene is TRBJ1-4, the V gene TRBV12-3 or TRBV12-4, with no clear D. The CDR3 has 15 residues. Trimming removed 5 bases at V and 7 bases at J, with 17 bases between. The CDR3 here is CASSPSKGRTEKLFF. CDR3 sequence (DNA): TGTGCCAGCAGTCCATCTAAGGGCAGGACTGAAAAACTGTTTTTT.

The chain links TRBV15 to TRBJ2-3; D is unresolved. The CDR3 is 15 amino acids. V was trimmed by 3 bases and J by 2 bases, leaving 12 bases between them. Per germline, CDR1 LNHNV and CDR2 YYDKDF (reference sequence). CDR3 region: CATSSKDWATDTQYF. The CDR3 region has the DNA TGTGCCACCAGCAGCAAAGACTGGGCCACAGATACGCAGTATTTT.

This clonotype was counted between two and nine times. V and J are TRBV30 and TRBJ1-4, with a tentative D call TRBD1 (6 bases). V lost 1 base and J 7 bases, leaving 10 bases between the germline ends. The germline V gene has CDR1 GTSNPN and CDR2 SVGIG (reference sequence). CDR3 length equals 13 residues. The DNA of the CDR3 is TGTGCCTGGAGTGCAGGGGATGCTGAAAAACTGTTTTTT. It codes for CAWSAGDAEKLFF.

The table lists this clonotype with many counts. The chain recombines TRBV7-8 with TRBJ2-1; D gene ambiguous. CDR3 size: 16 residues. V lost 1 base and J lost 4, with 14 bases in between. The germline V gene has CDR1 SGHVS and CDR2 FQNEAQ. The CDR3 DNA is TGTGCCAGCAGCTTAGGAGTCGTTGATCCTTACAATGAGCAGTTCTTC. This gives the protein CASSLGVVDPYNEQFF.

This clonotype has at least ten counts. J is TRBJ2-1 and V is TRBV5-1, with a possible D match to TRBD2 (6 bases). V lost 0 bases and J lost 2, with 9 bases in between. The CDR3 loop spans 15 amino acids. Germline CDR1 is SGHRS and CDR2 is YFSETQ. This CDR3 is CASSLVGSTYNEQFF. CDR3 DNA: TGCGCCAGCAGCTTGGTCGGGAGTACCTACAATGAGCAGTTCTTC.

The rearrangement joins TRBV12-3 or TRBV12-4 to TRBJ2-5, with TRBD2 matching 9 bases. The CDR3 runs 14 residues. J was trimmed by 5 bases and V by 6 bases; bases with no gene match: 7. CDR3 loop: CASRSGLALETQYF. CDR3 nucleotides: TGTGCCAGCAGATCAGGACTAGCGTTGGAGACCCAGTACTTC.

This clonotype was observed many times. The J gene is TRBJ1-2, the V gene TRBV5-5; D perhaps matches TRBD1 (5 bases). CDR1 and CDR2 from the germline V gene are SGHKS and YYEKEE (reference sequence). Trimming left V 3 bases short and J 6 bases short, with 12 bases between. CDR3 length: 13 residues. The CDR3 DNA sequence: TGTGCCAGCAGCTCAGGGACCCTAGATGGCTACACCTTC. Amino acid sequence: CASSSGTLDGYTF. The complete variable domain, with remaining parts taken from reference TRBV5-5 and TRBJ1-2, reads DAGVTQSPTHLIKTRGQQVTLRCSPISGHKSVSWYQQVLGQGPQFIFQYYEKEERGRGNFPDRFSARQFPNYSSELNVNALLLGDSALYLCASSSGTLDGYTFGSGTRLTVV.

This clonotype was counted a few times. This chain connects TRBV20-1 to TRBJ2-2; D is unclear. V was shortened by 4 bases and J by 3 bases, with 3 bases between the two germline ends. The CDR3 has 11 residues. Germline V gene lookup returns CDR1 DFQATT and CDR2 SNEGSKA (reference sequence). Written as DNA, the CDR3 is TGCAGTGCTACCTACACCGGGGAGCTGTTTTTT. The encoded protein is CSATYTGELFF.

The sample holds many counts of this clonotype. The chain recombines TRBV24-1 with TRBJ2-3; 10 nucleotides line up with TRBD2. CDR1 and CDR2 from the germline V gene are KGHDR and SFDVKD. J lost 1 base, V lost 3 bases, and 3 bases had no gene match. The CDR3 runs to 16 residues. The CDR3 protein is CATSDIGLAGTDTQYF. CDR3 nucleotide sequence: TGTGCCACCAGTGATATCGGACTAGCGGGCACAGATACGCAGTATTTT.

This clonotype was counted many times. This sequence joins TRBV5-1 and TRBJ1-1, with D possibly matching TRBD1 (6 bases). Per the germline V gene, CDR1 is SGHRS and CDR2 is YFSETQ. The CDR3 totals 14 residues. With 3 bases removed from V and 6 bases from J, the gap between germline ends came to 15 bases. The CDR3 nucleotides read TGCGCCAGCAGCTACTCAACGGGACACCCTGAAGCTTTCTTT. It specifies CASSYSTGHPEAFF.

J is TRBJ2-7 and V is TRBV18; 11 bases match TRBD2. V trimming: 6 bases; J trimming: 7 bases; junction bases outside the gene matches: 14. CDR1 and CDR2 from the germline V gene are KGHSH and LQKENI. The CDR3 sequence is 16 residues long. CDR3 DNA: TGTGCCAGCTCTCCTCCGGGACTAGCGGAGTTTCGGGAGCAGTACTTC. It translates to CASSPPGLAEFREQYF.

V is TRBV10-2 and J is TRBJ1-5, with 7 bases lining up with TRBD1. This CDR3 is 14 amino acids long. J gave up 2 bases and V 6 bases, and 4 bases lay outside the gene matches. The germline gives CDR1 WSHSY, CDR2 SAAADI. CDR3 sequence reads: CASRVQGRNQPQHF. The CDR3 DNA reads TGCGCCAGCAGGGTACAGGGGCGCAATCAGCCCCAGCATTTT.

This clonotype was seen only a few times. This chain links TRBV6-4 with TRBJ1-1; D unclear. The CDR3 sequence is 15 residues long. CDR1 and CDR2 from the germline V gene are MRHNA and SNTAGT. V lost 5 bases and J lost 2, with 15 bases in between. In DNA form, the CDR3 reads TGTGCCAGCAGTCAGGAGGGAGGTGTTAACACTGAAGCTTTCTTT. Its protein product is CASSQEGGVNTEAFF.

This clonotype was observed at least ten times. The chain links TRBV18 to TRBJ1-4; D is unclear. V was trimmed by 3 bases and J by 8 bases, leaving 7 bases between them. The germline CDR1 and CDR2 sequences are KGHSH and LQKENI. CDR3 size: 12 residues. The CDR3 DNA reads TGTGCCAGCTCACCCCCGACCGAAAAACTGTTTTTT. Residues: CASSPPTEKLFF.

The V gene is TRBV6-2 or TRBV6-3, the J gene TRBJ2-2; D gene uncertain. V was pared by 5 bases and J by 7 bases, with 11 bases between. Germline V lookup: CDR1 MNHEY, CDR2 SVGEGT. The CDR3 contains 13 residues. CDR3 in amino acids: CASSPEVVGELFF. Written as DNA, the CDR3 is TGTGCCAGCAGTCCCGAGGTAGTCGGGGAGCTGTTTTTT.

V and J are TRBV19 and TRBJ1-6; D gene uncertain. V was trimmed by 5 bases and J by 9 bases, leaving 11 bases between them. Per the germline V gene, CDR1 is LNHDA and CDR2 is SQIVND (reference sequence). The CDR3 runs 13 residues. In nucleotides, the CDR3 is TGTGCCAGTAGTCCGATGACGGTTTCACCCCTCCACTTT. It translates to CASSPMTVSPLHF. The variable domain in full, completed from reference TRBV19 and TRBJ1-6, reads DGGITQSPKYLFRKEGQNVTLSCEQNLNHDAMYWYRQDPGQGLRLIYYSQIVNDFQKGDIAEGYSVSREKKESFPLTVTSAQKNPTAFYLCASSPMTVSPLHFGNGTRLTVT.

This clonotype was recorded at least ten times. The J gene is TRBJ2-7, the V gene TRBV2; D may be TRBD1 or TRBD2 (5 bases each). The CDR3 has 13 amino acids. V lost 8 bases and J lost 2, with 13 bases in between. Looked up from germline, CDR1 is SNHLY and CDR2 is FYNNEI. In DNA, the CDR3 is TGTGCCAGCCGAACGGGACCGGCCTACGAGCAGTACTTC. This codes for CASRTGPAYEQYF.

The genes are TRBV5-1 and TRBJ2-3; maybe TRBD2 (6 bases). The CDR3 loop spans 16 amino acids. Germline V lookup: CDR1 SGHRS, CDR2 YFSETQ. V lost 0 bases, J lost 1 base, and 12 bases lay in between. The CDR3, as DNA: TGCGCCAGCAGCTTGGGCGGGATTGGTGGCACAGATACGCAGTATTTT. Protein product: CASSLGGIGGTDTQYF.

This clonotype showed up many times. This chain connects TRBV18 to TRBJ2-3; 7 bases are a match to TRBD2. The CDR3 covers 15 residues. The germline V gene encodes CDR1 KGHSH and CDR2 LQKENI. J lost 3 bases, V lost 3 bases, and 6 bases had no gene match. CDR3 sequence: CASSPQRGLTDTQYF. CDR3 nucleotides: TGTGCCAGCTCACCCCAGCGGGGACTTACAGATACGCAGTATTTT.

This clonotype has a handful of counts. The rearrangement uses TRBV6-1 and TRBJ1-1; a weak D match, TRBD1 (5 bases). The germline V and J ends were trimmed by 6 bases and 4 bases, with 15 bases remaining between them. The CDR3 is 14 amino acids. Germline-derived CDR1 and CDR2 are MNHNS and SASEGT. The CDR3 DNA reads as TGTGCCAGCAGCGAAAGGGGTCCGGGCACTGAAGCTTTCTTT. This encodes CASSERGPGTEAFF.

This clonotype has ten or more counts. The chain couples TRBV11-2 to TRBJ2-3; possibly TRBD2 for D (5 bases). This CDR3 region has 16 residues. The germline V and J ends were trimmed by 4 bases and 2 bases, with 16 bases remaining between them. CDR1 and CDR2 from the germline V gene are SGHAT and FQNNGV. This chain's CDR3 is CASSSRAERNTDTQYF. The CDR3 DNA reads TGTGCCAGCAGCTCCAGAGCGGAGCGGAACACAGATACGCAGTATTTT.

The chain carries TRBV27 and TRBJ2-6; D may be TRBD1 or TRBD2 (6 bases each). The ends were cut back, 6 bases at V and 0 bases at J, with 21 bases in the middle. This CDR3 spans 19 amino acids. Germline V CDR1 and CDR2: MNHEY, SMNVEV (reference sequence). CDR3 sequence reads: CASRGRLGGTFSGANVLTF. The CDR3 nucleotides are TGTGCCAGCAGGGGTCGATTGGGGGGCACTTTCTCTGGGGCCAACGTCCTGACTTTC.

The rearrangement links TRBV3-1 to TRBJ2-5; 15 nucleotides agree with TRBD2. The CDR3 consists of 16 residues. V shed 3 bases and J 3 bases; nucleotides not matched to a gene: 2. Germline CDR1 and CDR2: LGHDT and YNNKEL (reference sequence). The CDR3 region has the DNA TGTGCCAGCAGCCAGGGGACTAGCGGGAGGAAAGAGACCCAGTACTTC. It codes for CASSQGTSGRKETQYF.

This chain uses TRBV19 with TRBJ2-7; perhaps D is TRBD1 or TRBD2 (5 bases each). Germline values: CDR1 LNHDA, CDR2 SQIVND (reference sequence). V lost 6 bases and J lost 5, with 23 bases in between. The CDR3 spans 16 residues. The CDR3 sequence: CASRDMGRPLHNEQYF. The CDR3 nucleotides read TGTGCCAGTAGGGATATGGGACGGCCACTCCACAACGAGCAGTACTTC. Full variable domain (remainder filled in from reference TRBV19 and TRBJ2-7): DGGITQSPKYLFRKEGQNVTLSCEQNLNHDAMYWYRQDPGQGLRLIYYSQIVNDFQKGDIAEGYSVSREKKESFPLTVTSAQKNPTAFYLCASRDMGRPLHNEQYFGPGTRLTVT.

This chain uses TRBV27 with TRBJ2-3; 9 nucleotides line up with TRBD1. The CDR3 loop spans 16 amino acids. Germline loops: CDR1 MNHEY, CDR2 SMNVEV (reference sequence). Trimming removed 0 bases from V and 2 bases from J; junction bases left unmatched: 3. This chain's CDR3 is CASSLSGQGDTDTQYF. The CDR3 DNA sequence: TGTGCCAGCAGTTTATCGGGACAGGGAGACACAGATACGCAGTATTTT.

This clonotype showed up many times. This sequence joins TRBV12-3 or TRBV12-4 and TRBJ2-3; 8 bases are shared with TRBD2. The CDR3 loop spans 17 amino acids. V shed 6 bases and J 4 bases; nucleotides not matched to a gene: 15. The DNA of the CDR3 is TGTGCCAGCAGCCCCGGGACTAGTGGTATCAGGGCAGATACGCAGTATTTT. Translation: CASSPGTSGIRADTQYF.